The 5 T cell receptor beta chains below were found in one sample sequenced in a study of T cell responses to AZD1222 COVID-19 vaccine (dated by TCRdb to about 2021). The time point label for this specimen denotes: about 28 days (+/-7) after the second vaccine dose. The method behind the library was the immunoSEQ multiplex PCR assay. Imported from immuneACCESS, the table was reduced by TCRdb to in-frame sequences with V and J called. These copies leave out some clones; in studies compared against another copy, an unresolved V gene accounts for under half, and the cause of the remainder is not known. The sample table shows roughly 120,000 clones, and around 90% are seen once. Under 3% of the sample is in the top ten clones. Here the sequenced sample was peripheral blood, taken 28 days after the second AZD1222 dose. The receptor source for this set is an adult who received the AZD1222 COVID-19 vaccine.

CDR3 sequence: CSAAPTKTGNEQYF. The DNA for the CDR3 is TGCAGCGCTGCTCCTACAAAGACAGGGAACGAGCAGTACTTC. The rearrangement joins TRBV29-1 to TRBJ2-7, with 7 bases lining up with TRBD1. CDR1 SQVTM and CDR2 ANQGSEA come from the germline V gene. The CDR3 is 14 amino acids. V shed 7 bases, J shed 5 bases, and the junction held 14 bases outside the gene matches.

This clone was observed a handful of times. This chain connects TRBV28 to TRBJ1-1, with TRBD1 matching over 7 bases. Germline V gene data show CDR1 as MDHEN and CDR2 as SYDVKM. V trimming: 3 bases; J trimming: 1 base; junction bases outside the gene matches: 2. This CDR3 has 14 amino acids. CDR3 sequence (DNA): TGTGCCAGCAGTTTTGGACAGGCGAACACTGAAGCTTTCTTT. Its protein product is CASSFGQANTEAFF.

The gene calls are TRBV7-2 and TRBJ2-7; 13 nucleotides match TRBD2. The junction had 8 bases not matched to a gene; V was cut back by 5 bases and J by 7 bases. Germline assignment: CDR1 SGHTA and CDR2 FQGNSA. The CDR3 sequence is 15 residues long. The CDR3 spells CASSLGTSGVQEQYF. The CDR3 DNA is TGTGCCAGCAGCCTCGGGACTAGCGGGGTACAGGAGCAGTACTTC.

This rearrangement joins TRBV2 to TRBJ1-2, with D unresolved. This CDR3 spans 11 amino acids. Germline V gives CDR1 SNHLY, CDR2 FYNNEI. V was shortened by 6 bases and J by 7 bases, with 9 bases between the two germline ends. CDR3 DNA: TGTGCCAGCAGAAGGGAGGTTGGCTACACCTTC. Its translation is CASRREVGYTF. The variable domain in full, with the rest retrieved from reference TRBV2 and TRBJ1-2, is EPEVTQTPSHQVTQMGQEVILRCVPISNHLYFYWYRQILGQKVEFLVSFYNNEISEKSEIFDDQFSVERPDGSNFTLKIRSTKLEDSAMYFCASRREVGYTFGSGTRLTVV.

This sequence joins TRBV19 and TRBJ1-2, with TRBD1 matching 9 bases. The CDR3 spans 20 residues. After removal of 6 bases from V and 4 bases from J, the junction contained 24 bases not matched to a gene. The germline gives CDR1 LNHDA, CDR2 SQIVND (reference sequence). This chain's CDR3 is CASRPNAGTGFSYWSYGYTF. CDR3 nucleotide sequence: TGTGCCAGTAGGCCAAACGCCGGGACAGGGTTTAGCTATTGGTCCTATGGCTACACCTTC.